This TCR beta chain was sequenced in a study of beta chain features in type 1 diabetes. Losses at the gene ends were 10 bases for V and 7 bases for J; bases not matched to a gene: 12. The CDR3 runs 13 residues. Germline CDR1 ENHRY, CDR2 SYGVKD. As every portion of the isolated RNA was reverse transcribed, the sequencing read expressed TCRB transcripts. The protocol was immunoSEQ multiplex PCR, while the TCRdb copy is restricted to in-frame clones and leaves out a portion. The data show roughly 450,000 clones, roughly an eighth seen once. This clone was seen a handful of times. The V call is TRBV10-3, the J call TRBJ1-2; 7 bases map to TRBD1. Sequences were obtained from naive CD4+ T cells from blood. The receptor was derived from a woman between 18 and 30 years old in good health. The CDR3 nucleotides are TGTGCCAGCGGGGACAGTCAAAACCTTGGCTACACCTTC. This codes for CASGDSQNLGYTF.